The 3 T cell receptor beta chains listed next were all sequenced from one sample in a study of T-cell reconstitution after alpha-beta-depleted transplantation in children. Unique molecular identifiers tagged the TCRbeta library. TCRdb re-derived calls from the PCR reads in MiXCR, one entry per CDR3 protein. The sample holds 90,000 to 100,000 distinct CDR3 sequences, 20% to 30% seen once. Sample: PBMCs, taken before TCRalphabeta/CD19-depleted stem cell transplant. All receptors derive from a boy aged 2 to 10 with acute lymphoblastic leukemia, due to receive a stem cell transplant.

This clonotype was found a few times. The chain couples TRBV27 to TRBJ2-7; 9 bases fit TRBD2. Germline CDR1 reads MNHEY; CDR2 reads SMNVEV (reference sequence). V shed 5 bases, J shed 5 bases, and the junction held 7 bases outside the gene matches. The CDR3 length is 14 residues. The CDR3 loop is CASSPGTSINEQYF. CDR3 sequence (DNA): TGTGCCAGCAGTCCCGGGACTAGCATCAACGAGCAGTACTTC.

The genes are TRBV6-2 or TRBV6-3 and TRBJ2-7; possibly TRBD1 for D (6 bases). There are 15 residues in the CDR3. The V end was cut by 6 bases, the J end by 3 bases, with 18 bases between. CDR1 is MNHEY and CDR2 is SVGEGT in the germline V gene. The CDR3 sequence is CASRVPGDPRYEQYF. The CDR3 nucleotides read TGTGCCAGCAGAGTCCCAGGGGATCCTCGCTACGAGCAGTACTTC.

As DNA, the CDR3 is TGTGCCAGCAGCCCCACAGCACCGGCCTACGAGCAGTACTTC. Encoded protein: CASSPTAPAYEQYF. This sequence joins TRBV11-2 and TRBJ2-7; no definite D call. The CDR3 covers 14 residues. CDR1 SGHAT and CDR2 FQNNGV come from the germline V gene. The ends were cut back, 5 bases at V and 2 bases at J, with 13 bases in the middle.